These 31 T cell receptor beta chains share one sample of origin, sequenced in a study of blood T cell repertoires in COVID-19. The assay was immunoSEQ multiplex PCR, and TCRdb's table has in-frame clones only and misses some. The table lists some 340,000 clones, more than 70% of them singletons. The sequenced sample was peripheral blood. The receptors shown here come from a man aged 25 to 40 with active or convalescent COVID-19.

The V gene is TRBV5-6, the J gene TRBJ2-7; no clear D gene. Trimming removed 0 bases from V and 7 bases from J, with 8 bases in between. CDR1 and CDR2 (germline): SGHDT, YYEEEE. The CDR3 is 12 amino acids. The CDR3 protein is CASSLANGEQYF. For the CDR3, the DNA is TGTGCCAGCAGCTTGGCCAACGGGGAGCAGTACTTC.

The chain uses TRBV19 and TRBJ1-6; D is perhaps TRBD1 (5 bases). The V end lost 5 bases, the J end lost 6 bases, and 8 bases lay between the germline ends. CDR3 length: 13 residues. Germline CDR1 LNHDA, CDR2 SQIVND (reference sequence). Here the CDR3 DNA reads TGTGCCAGTAGTGAAGGGGTTAATTCACCCCTCCACTTT. This gives the protein CASSEGVNSPLHF.

The chain links TRBV4-2 to TRBJ1-4, with D perhaps matching TRBD1 (5 bases). There are 15 residues in the CDR3. Looked up from germline, CDR1 is LGHNA and CDR2 is YNFKEQ. The V end lost 1 base, the J end lost 3 bases, and 9 bases lay between the germline ends. The CDR3 coding sequence is TGTGCCAGCAGCCAAGGACGGGGGGCTAATGAAAAACTGTTTTTT. It specifies CASSQGRGANEKLFF.

The rearrangement uses TRBV6-6 and TRBJ2-3; possibly TRBD2 for D (6 bases). The V end lost 6 bases, the J end lost 2 bases, and 12 bases lay between the germline ends. Germline V gives CDR1 MNHNY, CDR2 SVGAGI (reference sequence). The CDR3 totals 14 residues. The DNA for the CDR3 is TGTGCCAGCAGGTTCGGGAGTTACACAGATACGCAGTATTTT. Translated: CASRFGSYTDTQYF.

The chain recombines TRBV27 with TRBJ2-3, with D tentatively TRBD2 (6 bases). The CDR3 contains 12 residues. Trimming removed 3 bases from V and 11 bases from J, with 12 bases in between. Germline V gene lookup returns CDR1 MNHEY and CDR2 SMNVEV (reference sequence). The chain's CDR3 is CASSFLEGGQYF. For the CDR3, the DNA is TGTGCCAGCAGTTTCTTGGAGGGTGGGCAGTATTTT.

The V and J genes are TRBV2 and TRBJ2-6; D gene ambiguous. Germline CDR1 is SNHLY and CDR2 is FYNNEI. Trimming cost V 3 bases and J 4 bases, with 10 bases left between them. The CDR3 loop spans 15 amino acids. The CDR3 loop reads CASSDRRSGANVLTF. CDR3 nucleotide sequence: TGTGCCAGCAGTGATCGCAGGTCCGGGGCCAACGTCCTGACTTTC.

The CDR3 here is CSVALTGAVYEQYF. In DNA, the CDR3 is TGCAGCGTTGCCCTTACAGGGGCGGTTTACGAGCAGTACTTC. The chain uses TRBV29-1 and TRBJ2-7; 7 bases fit TRBD1. V lost 4 bases, J lost 4 bases, and 10 bases stayed unmatched. CDR1 and CDR2 (germline): SQVTM, ANQGSEA. The CDR3 extends over 14 amino acids.

The genes are TRBV29-1 and TRBJ1-2; D not certain. The CDR3 totals 10 residues. Germline V lookup: CDR1 SQVTM, CDR2 ANQGSEA. The ends were cut back, 7 bases at V and 7 bases at J, with 10 bases in the middle. The CDR3 DNA sequence: TGCAGCGCCGGGGTGAGTGGCTACACCTTC. As protein: CSAGVSGYTF.

The rearrangement uses TRBV28 and TRBJ2-3; 7 nucleotides line up with TRBD2. This CDR3 comprises 13 residues. CDR1 is MDHEN, CDR2 SYDVKM, per germline. V was pared by 9 bases and J by 5 bases, with 8 bases of the junction left unmatched. As DNA, the CDR3 is TGTGCCAGTCTATTGGGGGGGAGAGATACGCAGTATTTT. Its translation: CASLLGGRDTQYF.

This chain joins TRBV2 and TRBJ2-1, with 7 bases lining up with TRBD1. With 5 bases clipped from V and 1 base from J, the junction kept 5 bases outside the gene matches. CDR3 size: 15 residues. Germline V gene data show CDR1 as SNHLY and CDR2 as FYNNEI. The CDR3 bases are TGTGCCAGCAGTTTCGACAGGGTGTCCTACAATGAGCAGTTCTTC. It is translated as CASSFDRVSYNEQFF.

The chain employs TRBV9 and TRBJ2-5, with TRBD1 matching over 7 bases. The CDR3 has 13 amino acids. In germline, CDR1 is SGDLS, CDR2 YYNGEE. V shed 4 bases, J shed 7 bases, and the junction held 7 bases outside the gene matches. The CDR3: CASSPTGSGTQYF. The CDR3, as DNA: TGTGCCAGCAGCCCGACAGGGTCAGGGACCCAGTACTTC.

The chain employs TRBV25-1 and TRBJ2-2; D might be TRBD2 (6 bases). Germline CDR1 is MGHDK and CDR2 is SYGVNS. Trimming stripped 2 bases from V and 10 bases from J, with 17 bases between. This CDR3 comprises 15 residues. Written as DNA, the CDR3 is TGTGCCAGCAGTGAAGAAGGCGGAGGGGTCGAGGAGCTGTTTTTT. Translating it yields CASSEEGGGVEELFF.

The V call is TRBV18, the J call TRBJ2-7; 7 bases are a match to TRBD1. V dropped 0 bases and J dropped 4; count of bases not matched to a gene: 9. The germline CDR1 and CDR2 sequences are KGHSH and LQKENI. This CDR3 contains 16 residues. The CDR3 loop is CASSPPLRAGGYEQYF. CDR3 bases: TGTGCCAGCTCACCACCGCTCCGGGCAGGGGGTTACGAGCAGTACTTC.

This chain connects TRBV15 to TRBJ1-5, with a possible D match to TRBD1 (6 bases). The V gene's germline CDR1 is LNHNV and CDR2 YYDKDF (reference sequence). The ends were cut back, 5 bases at V and 2 bases at J, with 10 bases in the middle. CDR3 length: 14 amino acids. CDR3 in amino acids: CATSLPGGNQPQHF. The CDR3 region has the DNA TGTGCCACCAGCTTGCCAGGGGGCAATCAGCCCCAGCATTTT.

The chain employs TRBV6-6 and TRBJ1-6; TRBD1 agrees at 7 bases. The trim removed 7 bases at V and 0 bases at J, leaving 6 bases unmatched. Germline CDR1 MNHNY, CDR2 SVGAGI (reference sequence). The CDR3 totals 16 residues. The CDR3 nucleotides are TGTGCCAGCATGGGACAGTTGAGCTCCTATAATTCACCCCTCCACTTT. Translation: CASMGQLSSYNSPLHF.

This clone has just a few counts. This rearrangement joins TRBV5-1 to TRBJ2-7; a weak D match, TRBD2 (6 bases). Germline V CDR1 and CDR2: SGHRS, YFSETQ. The CDR3 extends over 16 amino acids. Trimming took off 1 base at V and 8 bases at J, with 22 bases between the two ends. CDR3 loop: CASSLRERLKSTKQYF. As DNA, the CDR3 is TGCGCCAGCAGCTTGCGGGAGAGACTGAAGTCTACGAAGCAGTACTTC.

This chain uses TRBV10-3 with TRBJ2-3; 10 bases agree with TRBD2. With V trimmed by 5 bases and J by 2 bases, 7 bases remained unmatched. The CDR3 spans 16 residues. Germline assignment: CDR1 ENHRY and CDR2 SYGVKD. CDR3 protein: CAISQTGTSDTDTQYF. The CDR3 DNA is TGTGCCATCAGTCAAACCGGGACTAGCGACACAGATACGCAGTATTTT.

The V call is TRBV24-1, the J call TRBJ1-5; the D gene is possibly TRBD1 (5 bases). V lost 4 bases to trimming and J lost 4 bases, with 19 bases between them. CDR1 is KGHDR, CDR2 SFDVKD, per germline. The CDR3 has 17 residues. For the CDR3, the DNA is TGTGCCACCAGTGACTCACTCGGGGCGGGGAAGAATCAGCCCCAGCATTTT. Residues: CATSDSLGAGKNQPQHF.

This chain links TRBV25-1 with TRBJ1-2; D gene ambiguous. The CDR3 loop spans 12 amino acids. Trimming shortened V by 4 bases and J by 6 bases, and 9 bases separated the two germline ends. Germline V gives CDR1 MGHDK, CDR2 SYGVNS. The CDR3 bases are TGTGCCAGCAGTGGGCCGAGGAATGGCTACACCTTC. Its protein is CASSGPRNGYTF.

This chain uses TRBV11-3 with TRBJ2-3; D not certain. CDR1 and CDR2 from the germline V gene are SGHNT and YENEEA. The V and J ends lost 1 base and 3 bases respectively, with 8 bases between them. This CDR3 contains 14 residues. CDR3 sequence (DNA): TGTGCCAGCAGCTTAGCTACTTCAACAGATACGCAGTATTTT. Protein sequence: CASSLATSTDTQYF. Looking up the rest from reference TRBV11-3 and TRBJ2-3 gives the full variable domain: EAGVVQSPRYKIIEKKQPVAFWCNPISGHNTLYWYLQNLGQGPELLIRYENEEAVDDSQLPKDRFSAERLKGVDSTLKIQPAELGDSAVYLCASSLATSTDTQYFGPGTRLTVL.

The chain combines TRBV19 with TRBJ1-6; D remains unclear. Trimming pared 3 bases from V and 0 bases from J, leaving 3 bases between. The germline V gene has CDR1 LNHDA and CDR2 SQIVND (reference sequence). The CDR3 contains 14 residues. CDR3 amino acids: CASSINSYNSPLHF. DNA of the CDR3: TGTGCCAGTAGTATCAACTCCTATAATTCACCCCTCCACTTT. The entire variable domain, with the rest obtained from reference TRBV19 and TRBJ1-6, is as follows: DGGITQSPKYLFRKEGQNVTLSCEQNLNHDAMYWYRQDPGQGLRLIYYSQIVNDFQKGDIAEGYSVSREKKESFPLTVTSAQKNPTAFYLCASSINSYNSPLHFGNGTRLTVT.

The rearrangement joins TRBV18 to TRBJ1-5, with TRBD1 matching 12 bases. The junction had 2 bases not matched to a gene; V was cut back by 0 bases and J by 2 bases. The CDR3 runs to 17 residues. Germline V gene data show CDR1 as KGHSH and CDR2 as LQKENI. The CDR3 sequence: CASSPPGQGARNQPQHF. CDR3 nucleotides: TGTGCCAGCTCACCACCGGGACAGGGGGCCCGCAATCAGCCCCAGCATTTT.

On this clone: This sample includes further DNA sequences coding for the same CDR3. This chain links TRBV2 with TRBJ1-2; 8 bases align to TRBD1. Germline V gives CDR1 SNHLY, CDR2 FYNNEI. CDR3 length equals 13 residues. V shed 4 bases and J 4 bases; nucleotides not matched to a gene: 2. CDR3 residues: CASSGGQGYGYTF. The CDR3 nucleotides read TGTGCCAGCAGTGGTGGACAGGGCTATGGCTACACCTTC.

J is TRBJ2-7 and V is TRBV4-3, with 9 bases identical to TRBD2. This CDR3 spans 16 amino acids. Germline V gives CDR1 LGHNA, CDR2 YSLEER. The V and J ends lost 0 bases and 1 base, in that order; junction bases with no gene match: 4. The CDR3 spells CASSQDPSGRSYEQYF. The CDR3 nucleotides read TGCGCCAGCAGCCAAGATCCCAGCGGGAGGTCCTACGAGCAGTACTTC.

The chain links TRBV24-1 to TRBJ2-3; 14 nucleotides agree with TRBD2. V trimming: 5 bases; J trimming: 5 bases; junction bases outside the gene matches: 5. CDR1 and CDR2 (germline): KGHDR, SFDVKD. The CDR3 is 16 residues long. The CDR3 protein is CATSAPGTSGGDTQYF. CDR3 sequence (DNA): TGTGCCACCAGTGCCCCCGGGACTAGCGGGGGAGATACGCAGTATTTT.

The chain couples TRBV7-2 to TRBJ2-6; D is perhaps TRBD1 (5 bases). The CDR3 contains 16 residues. Germline assignment: CDR1 SGHTA and CDR2 FQGNSA. The V end was cut by 4 bases, the J end by 0 bases, with 10 bases between. The CDR3: CASSSLDSSGANVLTF. As DNA, the CDR3 is TGTGCCAGCAGCTCCCTCGACAGCTCTGGGGCCAACGTCCTGACTTTC.

This chain links TRBV4-2 with TRBJ2-1; 7 nucleotides line up with TRBD2. V shed 0 bases and J 10 bases; nucleotides not matched to a gene: 12. Per germline, CDR1 LGHNA and CDR2 YNFKEQ. CDR3 size: 16 residues. CDR3 loop: CASSQDWGGDSGEQFF. CDR3 in DNA: TGTGCCAGCAGCCAAGATTGGGGGGGTGATAGCGGGGAGCAGTTCTTC.

This rearrangement joins TRBV29-1 to TRBJ2-1; a weak D match, TRBD1 (5 bases). The germline gives CDR1 SQVTM, CDR2 ANQGSEA. V was pared by 4 bases and J by 8 bases, with 12 bases between. The CDR3 totals 12 residues. In DNA, the CDR3 is TGCAGCGTTGCTCAGGGAAGTGATGAGCAGTTCTTC. This encodes CSVAQGSDEQFF.

The chain carries TRBV5-4 and TRBJ2-7; tentatively, D is TRBD1 (5 bases). This CDR3 is built from 15 residues. Trimming removed 4 bases at V and 6 bases at J, with 20 bases between. Germline values: CDR1 SGHNT, CDR2 YYREEE (reference sequence). CDR3 in DNA: TGTGCCAGCAGCCAACAGGCTACCCCACGGCTCGAGCAGTACTTC. Its protein product is CASSQQATPRLEQYF.

The chain has TRBV6-2 or TRBV6-3 and TRBJ2-1, with D unclear. The V end lost 4 bases, the J end lost 0 bases, and 4 bases lay between the germline ends. Germline lookup yields CDR1 MNHEY and CDR2 SVGEGT. The CDR3 is made up of 13 amino acids. CDR3 region: CASSFYSYNEQFF. CDR3 nucleotide sequence: TGTGCCAGCAGTTTTTACTCCTACAATGAGCAGTTCTTC.

The rearrangement joins TRBV19 to TRBJ1-4, with TRBD1 identical over 7 bases. The CDR3 runs to 15 residues. Germline V gene data show CDR1 as LNHDA and CDR2 as SQIVND (reference sequence). Unmatched junction bases numbered 16, after V lost 8 bases and J lost 10 bases. Here the CDR3 DNA reads TGTGCCAGTCTCTCCCTCGGGCAGGGGGAGCGAAAACTGTTTTTT. This encodes CASLSLGQGERKLFF.